This T cell receptor beta chain stems from a study of blood T cell repertoires in COVID-19. TCRdb keeps only in-frame clones here, not all; method: immunoSEQ multiplex PCR. The sample lists 40,000 to 55,000 clones; roughly 80% were seen once. This CDR3 has 16 residues. Germline values: CDR1 SGHDN, CDR2 FVKESK. J gave up 8 bases and V 2 bases, and 8 bases lay outside the gene matches. J is TRBJ2-1 and V is TRBV14; 11 bases match TRBD2. The sequence came from a man aged 50 to 60 with acute or convalescent COVID-19. Sequencing was performed on peripheral blood. CDR3 DNA sequence: TGTGCCAGCAGCCAACTTCTAGCGGGAGGCTTCCATGAGCAGTTCTTC. Residues: CASSQLLAGGFHEQFF.